This T cell receptor (beta chain) was documented in a study of T-cell reconstitution after alpha-beta-depleted transplantation in children. The TCRbeta library incorporated unique molecular identifiers. TCRdb itself ran the PCR reads through MiXCR, one entry per CDR3 protein. The table records 500,000 or so distinct CDR3 sequences, over 10% of them present only once. Specimen: PBMCs, mostly from graft donor cells, collected 180 days after TCRalphabeta/CD19-depleted stem cell transplant. The sequence came from a female patient aged 2-15 years who had a stem cell transplant for aplastic anemia, so the T cells may come from the graft donor.

CDR3 bases: TGTGCCAGCAGCCAAGCAACAGGGGCCCAGGGTCAGCCCCAGCATTTT. Its protein is CASSQATGAQGQPQHF. The chain is built from TRBV4-2 and TRBJ1-5, with 7 bases matching TRBD1. V was pared by 1 base and J by 6 bases, with 9 bases of the junction left unmatched. The CDR3 length is 16 residues. Germline CDR1 reads LGHNA; CDR2 reads YNFKEQ.